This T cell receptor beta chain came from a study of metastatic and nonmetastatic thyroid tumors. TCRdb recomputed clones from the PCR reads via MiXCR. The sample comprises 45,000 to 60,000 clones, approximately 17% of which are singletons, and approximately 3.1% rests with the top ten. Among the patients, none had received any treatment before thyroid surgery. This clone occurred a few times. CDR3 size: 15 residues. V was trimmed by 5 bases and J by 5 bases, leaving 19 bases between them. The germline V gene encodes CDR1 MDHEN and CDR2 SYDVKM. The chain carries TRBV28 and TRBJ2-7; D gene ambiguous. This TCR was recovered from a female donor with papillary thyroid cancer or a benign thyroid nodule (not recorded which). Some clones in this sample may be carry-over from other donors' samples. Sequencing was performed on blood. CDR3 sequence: CASSPGQAVTHEQYF. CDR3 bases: TGTGCCAGCAGTCCCGGGCAGGCGGTTACCCACGAGCAGTACTTC.